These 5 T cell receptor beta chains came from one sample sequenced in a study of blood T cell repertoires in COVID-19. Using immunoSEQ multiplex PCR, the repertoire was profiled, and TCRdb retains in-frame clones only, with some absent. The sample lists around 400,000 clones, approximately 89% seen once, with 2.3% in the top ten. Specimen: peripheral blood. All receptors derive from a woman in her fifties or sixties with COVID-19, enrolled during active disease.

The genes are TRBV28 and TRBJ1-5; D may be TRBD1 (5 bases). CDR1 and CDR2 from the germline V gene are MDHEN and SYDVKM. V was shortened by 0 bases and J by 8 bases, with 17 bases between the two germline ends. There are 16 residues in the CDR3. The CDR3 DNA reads TGTGCCAGCAGTTTATGGTCAGGCGGGGGGAAAAAGCCCCAGCATTTT. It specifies CASSLWSGGGKKPQHF.

CDR3 DNA: TGTGCCAGCGCAGAAAACCATCACACTGAAGCTTTCTTT. Amino acid sequence: CASAENHHTEAFF. V gene TRBV28 combines with J gene TRBJ1-1; D remains ambiguous. CDR1 MDHEN and CDR2 SYDVKM come from the germline V gene. V was clipped by 8 bases and J by 3 bases, with 13 bases between them. CDR3 length: 13 residues.

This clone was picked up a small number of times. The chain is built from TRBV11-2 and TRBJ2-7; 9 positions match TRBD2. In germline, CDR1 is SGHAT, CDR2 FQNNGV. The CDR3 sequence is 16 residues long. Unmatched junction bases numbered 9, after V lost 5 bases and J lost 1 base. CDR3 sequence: CASSPRGSGGSYEQYF. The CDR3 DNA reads TGTGCCAGCAGCCCCCGCGGTAGCGGGGGTTCCTACGAGCAGTACTTC.

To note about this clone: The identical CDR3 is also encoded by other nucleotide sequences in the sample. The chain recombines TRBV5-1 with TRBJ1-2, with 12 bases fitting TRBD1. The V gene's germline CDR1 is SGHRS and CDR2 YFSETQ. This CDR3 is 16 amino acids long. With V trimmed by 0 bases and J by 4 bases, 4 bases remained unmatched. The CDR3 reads CASSLGDRGPGYGYTF. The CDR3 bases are TGCGCCAGCAGCTTGGGGGACAGGGGGCCGGGCTATGGCTACACCTTC.

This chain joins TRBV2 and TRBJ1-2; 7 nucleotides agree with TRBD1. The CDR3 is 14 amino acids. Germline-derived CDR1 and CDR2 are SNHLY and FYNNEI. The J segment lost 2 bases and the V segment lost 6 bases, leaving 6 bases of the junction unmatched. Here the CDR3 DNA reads TGTGCCAGCAGGACCCACAGGGGCAACTATGGCTACACCTTC. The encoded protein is CASRTHRGNYGYTF.